This T cell receptor beta chain was sequenced for a study of shared clonotypes between healthy human individuals. The sample holds one count of this clone. Measured with immunoSEQ multiplex PCR; TCRdb has only the in-frame clones, and not every one. Of some 2 million clones in the sample, approximately 95% were seen once. V lost 2 bases and J lost 4, with 13 bases in between. CDR3 length equals 15 residues. The V gene's germline CDR1 is KGHSH and CDR2 LQKENI. In the naive CD8 group, cells lacked CD45RO and were positively selected for CCR7, so terminally differentiated effector memory CD45RA+ cells were left out.

Material: naive CD8+ T cells sorted from blood. The source of this sequence is a man aged 18 to 29 in good health. This rearrangement joins TRBV18 to TRBJ2-3; either TRBD1 or TRBD2 may supply D (5 bases each). The CDR3 DNA sequence: TGTGCCAGCTCACCAATGGGGGATATCGCAGATACGCAGTATTTT. Protein product: CASSPMGDIADTQYF.